This T cell receptor (beta chain) appears in the sequencing data of a study of cytomegalovirus exposure and HLA in healthy donors. Study findings and constraints: Within the data, a cluster of highly shared sequence variants was likely a sequencing artifact.

Turning to this clone: Antigen: not known.

V trimming: 3 bases; J trimming: 7 bases; junction bases outside the gene matches: 5. The CDR3 sequence is 14 residues long. Germline V gives CDR1 LNHDA, CDR2 SQIVND (reference sequence). The primer mix had 60 Vbeta and 13 Jbeta primers. Measured with immunoSEQ multiplex PCR; TCRdb has only the in-frame clones, and not every one. The top ten clones hold roughly 3% of a sample with under 130,000 clones, more than 65% of them seen once. The material sequenced was PBMCs. This TCR was sampled from a man aged 25 to 45 in good health and CMV-seronegative. The chain links TRBV19 to TRBJ1-4; 7 bases are a match to TRBD1. CDR3 DNA: TGTGCCAGTAGTATGGGGGACAGTGGTGAAAAACTGTTTTTT. This encodes CASSMGDSGEKLFF.